Presented here are 24 T cell receptor beta chains from one specimen sequenced in a study of OX40 agonist ivuxolimab in advanced cancers. Produced via immunoSEQ multiplex PCR; TCRdb's table is partial and in-frame only. The table includes approximately 89,000 clones, roughly 90% detected once. This sample comprised CD4+ or CD8+ T cells sorted from blood, obtained in a trial of the OX40 agonist ivuxolimab. The origin of the receptors is an adult with an advanced solid tumor such as melanoma, head and neck, liver or kidney cancer.

The chain employs TRBV2 and TRBJ1-2; 8 bases map to TRBD1. Losses at the gene ends were 1 base for V and 5 bases for J; bases not matched to a gene: 3. CDR1 is SNHLY and CDR2 is FYNNEI in the germline V gene. The CDR3 extends over 14 amino acids. CDR3 protein: CASSEGQGWYGYTF. The CDR3 DNA reads TGTGCCAGCAGTGAAGGACAGGGGTGGTATGGCTACACCTTC.

The chain links TRBV6-1 to TRBJ1-5; D remains ambiguous. V shed 2 bases and J shed 2 bases, with 10 bases lying between them. This CDR3 is built from 15 residues. Germline V gene data show CDR1 as MNHNS and CDR2 as SASEGT. This CDR3 reads CASSEYGQGNQPQHF. Written as DNA, the CDR3 is TGTGCCAGCAGTGAATACGGGCAGGGCAATCAGCCCCAGCATTTT.

This clone was recorded once. The rearrangement uses TRBV28 and TRBJ2-5; possible D gene TRBD2, 6 bases. The CDR3 runs to 15 residues. Trimming took 6 bases from V and 3 from J, leaving 17 bases between them. Germline V gene data show CDR1 as MDHEN and CDR2 as SYDVKM. CDR3 bases: TGTGCCAGCAGAGATCTCGGGACTCCAAAAGAGACCCAGTACTTC. Translation gives CASRDLGTPKETQYF.

The chain carries TRBV27 and TRBJ2-1; the match to TRBD1 covers 12 bases. The germline V gene encodes CDR1 MNHEY and CDR2 SMNVEV (reference sequence). V trimming: 7 bases; J trimming: 2 bases; junction bases outside the gene matches: 9. The CDR3 sequence is 17 residues long. The CDR3 DNA reads TGTGCCAGCAAACCGGGACAGGGGGCATCTACCTACAATGAGCAGTTCTTC. This translates into CASKPGQGASTYNEQFF.

This chain links TRBV9 with TRBJ2-3; no firm D call. The length of the CDR3 is 15 residues. V dropped 0 bases and J dropped 1 base, with 9 bases sitting between them. Germline CDR1 and CDR2: SGDLS and YYNGEE. This chain's CDR3 is CASSVEGFGTDTQYF. Here the CDR3 DNA reads TGTGCCAGCAGCGTAGAGGGATTTGGCACAGATACGCAGTATTTT. The variable domain in full, completed from reference TRBV9 and TRBJ2-3, reads DSGVTQTPKHLITATGQRVTLRCSPRSGDLSVYWYQQSLDQGLQFLIQYYNGEERAKGNILERFSAQQFPDLHSELNLSSLELGDSALYFCASSVEGFGTDTQYFGPGTRLTVL.

The chain links TRBV9 to TRBJ1-1; D gene uncertain. The V end was cut by 4 bases, the J end by 1 base, with 11 bases between. Germline loops: CDR1 SGDLS, CDR2 YYNGEE. CDR3 length: 14 residues. The CDR3 DNA sequence: TGTGCCAGCAGCTTCCTGACGGGGAACACTGAAGCTTTCTTT. It is translated as CASSFLTGNTEAFF.

The chain has TRBV27 and TRBJ1-1; TRBD1 matches 9 bases. The germline V gene has CDR1 MNHEY and CDR2 SMNVEV (reference sequence). With V trimmed by 7 bases and J by 2 bases, 5 bases remained unmatched. CDR3 length: 14 amino acids. CDR3 in DNA: TGTGCCAGCACACAGGGGGCGCTTAACACTGAAGCTTTCTTT. This sequence encodes CASTQGALNTEAFF.

The chain links TRBV9 to TRBJ2-2; 8 nucleotides agree with TRBD1. Germline V gene data show CDR1 as SGDLS and CDR2 as YYNGEE. The CDR3 is 17 residues long. V lost 1 base to trimming and J lost 3 bases; unmatched junction nucleotides: 8. This CDR3 reads CASSVHPQGADTGELFF. The CDR3 DNA reads as TGTGCCAGCAGCGTACACCCGCAGGGGGCGGACACCGGGGAGCTGTTTTTT.

This chain joins TRBV7-2 and TRBJ1-3, with D hard to call. This CDR3 contains 15 residues. With 5 bases removed from V and 0 bases from J, the gap between germline ends came to 11 bases. The germline V gene has CDR1 SGHTA and CDR2 FQGNSA. CDR3 protein: CASSQKFGSGNTIYF. CDR3 coding DNA: TGTGCCAGCAGCCAGAAATTTGGCTCTGGAAACACCATATATTTT.

This clone has only one observation. This chain joins TRBV7-2 and TRBJ2-1; D possibly matches TRBD1 or TRBD2 (5 bases each). The CDR3 consists of 16 residues. Looked up from germline, CDR1 is SGHTA and CDR2 is FQGNSA. V lost 4 bases to trimming and J lost 2 bases, with 15 bases between them. CDR3 region: CASSSVRGVTYNEQFF. The CDR3 DNA sequence: TGTGCCAGCAGCTCAGTACGAGGGGTAACCTACAATGAGCAGTTCTTC.

This sequence joins TRBV6-5 and TRBJ1-1, with TRBD1 identical over 9 bases. Losses at the gene ends were 5 bases for V and 4 bases for J; bases not matched to a gene: 8. The CDR3 spans 15 residues. The V gene's germline CDR1 is MNHEY and CDR2 SVGAGI. In DNA form, the CDR3 reads TGTGCCAGCAGTCCCGGGACAGGGAGGGGCACTGAAGCTTTCTTT. As protein: CASSPGTGRGTEAFF.

The J gene is TRBJ2-3, the V gene TRBV5-1; maybe TRBD1 (7 bases). This CDR3 spans 16 amino acids. Trimming took 4 bases from V and 3 from J, leaving 18 bases between them. Germline V lookup: CDR1 SGHRS, CDR2 YFSETQ. The CDR3 sequence: CASSQNVAGGTDTQYF. CDR3 nucleotide sequence: TGCGCCAGCAGCCAGAATGTGGCAGGGGGGACAGATACGCAGTATTTT.

This chain joins TRBV9 and TRBJ2-1; D not certain. Germline values: CDR1 SGDLS, CDR2 YYNGEE. This CDR3 comprises 15 residues. With 1 base removed from V and 3 bases from J, the gap between germline ends came to 11 bases. This CDR3 reads CASSVSSEVYNEQFF. CDR3 DNA sequence: TGTGCCAGCAGCGTAAGCTCCGAAGTCTACAATGAGCAGTTCTTC.

J is TRBJ1-1 and V is TRBV10-3; 7 bases match TRBD1. V gave up 7 bases and J gave up 3 bases; unmatched junction bases: 8. This CDR3 contains 14 residues. CDR1 is ENHRY and CDR2 is SYGVKD in the germline V gene. DNA for the CDR3: TGTGCCATCAAAAACAGGGGCGGTGACACTGAAGCTTTCTTT. It yields the protein CAIKNRGGDTEAFF.

The chain uses TRBV19 and TRBJ2-2; 7 nucleotides agree with TRBD2. Unmatched junction bases numbered 11, after V lost 4 bases and J lost 6 bases. Germline V gene data show CDR1 as LNHDA and CDR2 as SQIVND (reference sequence). The CDR3 has 16 amino acids. CDR3 region: CASSRVAGTPSGELFF. In nucleotides, the CDR3 is TGTGCCAGTAGTAGAGTAGCGGGCACCCCTTCCGGGGAGCTGTTTTTT.

This CDR3 reads CASRPPASTAHEQYF. As DNA, the CDR3 is TGTGCCAGCAGGCCCCCAGCTAGCACCGCCCACGAGCAGTACTTC. The V call is TRBV6-5, the J call TRBJ2-7; a possible D gene is TRBD2 (5 bases). There are 15 residues in the CDR3. Trimming cost V 6 bases and J 5 bases, with 20 bases left between them. Germline V CDR1 and CDR2: MNHEY, SVGAGI.

This chain joins TRBV29-1 and TRBJ1-5; D not resolved. CDR1 SQVTM and CDR2 ANQGSEA come from the germline V gene. V lost 3 bases to trimming and J lost 9 bases, with 12 bases between them. This CDR3 has 12 residues. CDR3 DNA: TGCAGCGTTGATGACGGTACGATGCCCCAGCATTTT. Translation: CSVDDGTMPQHF.

The chain couples TRBV5-1 to TRBJ2-3; D call uncertain. The CDR3 totals 16 residues. Trimming took 0 bases from V and 4 from J, leaving 15 bases between them. Germline CDR1 and CDR2: SGHRS and YFSETQ. This chain's CDR3 is CASSLAGPADADTQYF. The CDR3 nucleotides read TGCGCCAGCAGCTTGGCCGGCCCCGCGGATGCAGATACGCAGTATTTT.

The chain recombines TRBV27 with TRBJ2-7; possible D gene TRBD2, 5 bases. The V end lost 9 bases, the J end lost 5 bases, and 5 bases lay between the germline ends. CDR3 length: 9 amino acids. Germline CDR1 is MNHEY and CDR2 is SMNVEV (reference sequence). The CDR3 loop reads CARRDEQYF. As DNA, the CDR3 is TGTGCCAGGAGGGACGAGCAGTACTTC.

J is TRBJ1-6 and V is TRBV7-2, with TRBD1 matching 7 bases. J was trimmed by 5 bases and V by 5 bases; bases with no gene match: 12. Germline CDR1 SGHTA, CDR2 FQGNSA. The length of the CDR3 is 17 residues. CDR3 bases: TGTGCCAGCAGCATTTACGGCACAGGGGTAGATAATTCACCCCTCCACTTT. Residues: CASSIYGTGVDNSPLHF.

The CDR3 DNA reads TGTGCCAGCGGGGGACAGGGGCGTAATGAGCAGTTCTTC. It is translated as CASGGQGRNEQFF. J is TRBJ2-1 and V is TRBV28, with TRBD1 identical over 10 bases. Germline V lookup: CDR1 MDHEN, CDR2 SYDVKM. The CDR3 consists of 13 residues. J was trimmed by 7 bases and V by 8 bases; bases with no gene match: 5. Supplemented by reference TRBV28 and TRBJ2-1, the full variable domain reads DVKVTQSSRYLVKRTGEKVFLECVQDMDHENMFWYRQDPGLGLRLIYFSYDVKMKEKGDIPEGYSVSREKKERFSLILESASTNQTSMYLCASGGQGRNEQFFGPGTRLTVL.

The table lists this clone with a count of one. The V and J genes are TRBV5-4 and TRBJ2-7; TRBD2 agrees at 9 bases. The CDR3 length is 15 residues. Per germline, CDR1 SGHNT and CDR2 YYREEE (reference sequence). J was trimmed by 2 bases and V by 4 bases; bases with no gene match: 7. CDR3 amino acids: CASSPGTSFPYEQYF. The CDR3, as DNA: TGTGCCAGCAGCCCGGGGACTAGCTTCCCCTACGAGCAGTACTTC.

The chain employs TRBV18 and TRBJ2-5; TRBD1 is a possible D gene (5 bases). From germline, CDR1 is KGHSH and CDR2 LQKENI. CDR3 length: 13 amino acids. The germline V and J ends were trimmed by 5 bases and 2 bases, with 9 bases remaining between them. The CDR3 is CASSKDIQETQYF. The CDR3 DNA follows: TGTGCCAGCTCAAAGGACATACAAGAGACCCAGTACTTC.

The gene calls are TRBV7-2 and TRBJ2-3; D possibly corresponds to TRBD1 (6 bases). The CDR3 covers 13 residues. Germline V CDR1 and CDR2: SGHTA, FQGNSA. Deletions cut 5 bases from V and 4 bases from J, with 10 bases between. CDR3 loop: CASSPNRADTQYF. The CDR3 DNA reads as TGTGCCAGCAGCCCTAACAGGGCAGATACGCAGTATTTT. Looking up the rest from reference TRBV7-2 and TRBJ2-3 gives the full variable domain: GAGVSQSPSNKVTEKGKDVELRCDPISGHTALYWYRQSLGQGLEFLIYFQGNSAPDKSGLPSDRFSAERTGGSVSTLTIQRTQQEDSAVYLCASSPNRADTQYFGPGTRLTVL.